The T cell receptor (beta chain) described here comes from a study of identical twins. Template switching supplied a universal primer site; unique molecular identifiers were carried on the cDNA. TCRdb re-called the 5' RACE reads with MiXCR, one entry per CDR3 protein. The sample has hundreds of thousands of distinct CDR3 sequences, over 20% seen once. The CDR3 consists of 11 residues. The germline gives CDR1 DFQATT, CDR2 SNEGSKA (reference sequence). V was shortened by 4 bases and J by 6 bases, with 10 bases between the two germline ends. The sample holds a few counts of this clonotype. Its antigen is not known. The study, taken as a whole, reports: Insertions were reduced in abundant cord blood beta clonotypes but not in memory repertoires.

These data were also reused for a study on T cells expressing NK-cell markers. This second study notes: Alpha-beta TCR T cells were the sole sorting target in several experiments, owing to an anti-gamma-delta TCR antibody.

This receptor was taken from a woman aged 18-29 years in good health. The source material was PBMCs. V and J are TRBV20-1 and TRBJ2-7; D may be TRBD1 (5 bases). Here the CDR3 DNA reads TGCAGTGCTACCAGGGTGGGCGAGCAGTACTTC. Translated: CSATRVGEQYF.